A single T cell receptor beta chain is shown here with its context. This CDR3 is 16 amino acids long. V lost 4 bases, J lost 10 bases, and 16 bases stayed unmatched. CDR1 and CDR2 (germline): KGHSH, LQKENI. Study processing details: Amplification from reference gene primers served as the basis for estimated nucleated cell counts. Method: immunoSEQ multiplex PCR; TCRdb's copy keeps in-frame clones and lacks some. V, J and clone size were drawn from that table, and D and trimming were deduced from the DNA. In the table there are 250,000 to 300,000 clones, approximately 90% of which are singletons. While infection was still active, Seattle patients were enrolled and then followed longitudinally. The data were taken from a study of blood T cell repertoires in COVID-19. At the level of the study: Spain, Italy and the United States supplied samples that represented acute and convalescent COVID-19. PBMCs, B-cell-depleted T cells, or T cells provided the cDNA or gDNA that made up the material.

The chain is built from TRBV18 and TRBJ2-1; 7 bases line up with TRBD1. The receptor was isolated from a woman between 45 and 60 years old with COVID-19, enrolled during active disease. Input material: peripheral blood. The CDR3 DNA reads as TGTGCCAGCTCACTGCGACGGGACAGTCCCACGTCCGAGCAGTTCTTC. As protein: CASSLRRDSPTSEQFF.